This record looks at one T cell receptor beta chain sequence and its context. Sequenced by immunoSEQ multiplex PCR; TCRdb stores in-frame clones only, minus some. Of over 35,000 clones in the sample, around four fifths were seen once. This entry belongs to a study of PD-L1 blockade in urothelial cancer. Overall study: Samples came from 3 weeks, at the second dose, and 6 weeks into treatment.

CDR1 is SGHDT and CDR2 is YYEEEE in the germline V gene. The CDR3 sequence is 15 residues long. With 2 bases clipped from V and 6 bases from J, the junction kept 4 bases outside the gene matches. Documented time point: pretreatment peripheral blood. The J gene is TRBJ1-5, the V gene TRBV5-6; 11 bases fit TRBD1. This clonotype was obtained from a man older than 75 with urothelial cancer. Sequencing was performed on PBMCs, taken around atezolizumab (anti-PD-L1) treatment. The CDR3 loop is CASSFGDRGSQPQHF. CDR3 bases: TGTGCCAGCAGCTTTGGGGACAGGGGGTCTCAGCCCCAGCATTTT. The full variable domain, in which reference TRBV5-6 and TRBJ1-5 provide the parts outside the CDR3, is DAGVTQSPTHLIKTRGQQVTLRCSPKSGHDTVSWYQQALGQGPQFIFQYYEEEERQRGNFPDRFSGHQFPNYSSELNVNALLLGDSALYLCASSFGDRGSQPQHFGDGTRLSIL.